Reported below is one TCR beta chain. Its target is not known. The CDR3 has 12 amino acids. V was shortened by 11 bases and J by 4 bases, with 14 bases between the two germline ends. CDR1 is SEHNR and CDR2 is FQNEAQ in the germline V gene (reference sequence). The sample belongs to a study of graft-versus-host responses after intestinal transplantation. At the level of the study: Recipients across the board were started on anti-thymocyte globulin induction, then kept on tacrolimus and steroids for two to four years. Study-wide results and limits: Ileal or blood samples showed some GvH clones first, and such clones were also found in recipient marrow.

Produced via immunoSEQ multiplex PCR; TCRdb's table is partial and in-frame only. The sample includes around 67,000 clones, 90% seen only once; the top ten take roughly 4%. V usage is TRBV7-9 and J usage is TRBJ1-2; tentative D call: TRBD1 (6 bases). The receptor comes from a human donor who was the organ donor for an intestinal transplant. The source material was unstimulated CD8+ T cells sorted from spleen or lymph node cells, sampled before transplant. CDR3 coding DNA: TGTGCCGCGGGGGGGGGCCTCTATGGCTACACCTTC. Translating it yields CAAGGGLYGYTF.